This T cell receptor beta chain appears in the sequencing data of a study of CD8 T cells in ankylosing spondylitis. TCRdb analysed the 5' RACE reads with MiXCR anew, one entry per CDR3 protein. The sample holds about 360,000 distinct CDR3 sequences, about 20% seen once. From germline, CDR1 is LNHNV and CDR2 YYDKDF (reference sequence). V lost 0 bases, J lost 1 base, and 3 bases lay in between. The CDR3 is made up of 13 amino acids. Material for sequencing was blood, either unsorted or a sorted T cell fraction (not recorded which). The sequence was obtained from a male donor with ankylosing spondylitis or in good health (not recorded which). The V call is TRBV15, the J call TRBJ1-2; D remains ambiguous. CDR3 loop: CATSRDLNYGYTF. The CDR3 DNA follows: TGTGCCACCAGCAGAGACCTTAACTATGGCTACACCTTC.